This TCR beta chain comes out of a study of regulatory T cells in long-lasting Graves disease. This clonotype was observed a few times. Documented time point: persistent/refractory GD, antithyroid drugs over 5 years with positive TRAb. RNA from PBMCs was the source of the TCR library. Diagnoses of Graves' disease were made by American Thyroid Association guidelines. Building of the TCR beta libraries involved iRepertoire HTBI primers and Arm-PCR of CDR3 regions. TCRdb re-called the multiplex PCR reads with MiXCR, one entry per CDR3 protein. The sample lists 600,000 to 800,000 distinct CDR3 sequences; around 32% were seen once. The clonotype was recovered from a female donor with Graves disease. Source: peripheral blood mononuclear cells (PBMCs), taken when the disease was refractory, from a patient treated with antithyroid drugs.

The CDR3 region is CASLGGTNTGELFF. The DNA for the CDR3 is TGTGCCAGTCTAGGGGGGACGAACACCGGGGAGCTGTTTTTT. The rearrangement links TRBV7-9 to TRBJ2-2; D may correspond to TRBD1 or TRBD2 (6 bases each). Germline V lookup: CDR1 SEHNR, CDR2 FQNEAQ (reference sequence). CDR3 size: 14 residues. Trimming left V 9 bases short and J 0 bases short, with 11 bases between.